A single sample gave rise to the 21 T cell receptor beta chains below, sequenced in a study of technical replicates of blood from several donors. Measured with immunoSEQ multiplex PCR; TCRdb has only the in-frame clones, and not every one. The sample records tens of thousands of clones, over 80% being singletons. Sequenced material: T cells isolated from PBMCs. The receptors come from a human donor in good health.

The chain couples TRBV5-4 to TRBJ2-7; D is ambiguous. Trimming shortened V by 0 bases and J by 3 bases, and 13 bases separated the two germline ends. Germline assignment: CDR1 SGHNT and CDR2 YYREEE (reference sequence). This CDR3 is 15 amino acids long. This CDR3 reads CASSLGGRTGYEQYF. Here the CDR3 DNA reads TGTGCCAGCAGCTTGGGAGGCCGAACCGGCTACGAGCAGTACTTC.

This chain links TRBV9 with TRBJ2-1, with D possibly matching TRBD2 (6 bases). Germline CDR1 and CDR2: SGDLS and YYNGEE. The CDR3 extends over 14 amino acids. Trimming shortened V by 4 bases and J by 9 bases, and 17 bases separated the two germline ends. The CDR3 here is CASSRTGLALEQFF. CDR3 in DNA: TGTGCCAGCAGCCGAACGGGGCTAGCGCTTGAGCAGTTCTTC. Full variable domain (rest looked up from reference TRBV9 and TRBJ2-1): DSGVTQTPKHLITATGQRVTLRCSPRSGDLSVYWYQQSLDQGLQFLIQYYNGEERAKGNILERFSAQQFPDLHSELNLSSLELGDSALYFCASSRTGLALEQFFGPGTRLTVL.

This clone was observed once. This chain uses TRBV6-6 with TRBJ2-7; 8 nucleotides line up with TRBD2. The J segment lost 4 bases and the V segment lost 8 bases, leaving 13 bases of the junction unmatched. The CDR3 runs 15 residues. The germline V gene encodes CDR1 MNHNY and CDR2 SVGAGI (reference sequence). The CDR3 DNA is TGTGCCAGCCAGAACCCCCTTAGCGGGAAGTACGAGCAGTACTTC. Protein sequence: CASQNPLSGKYEQYF.

CDR3 loop: CACSGGAGYTF. In nucleotides, the CDR3 is TGTGCCTGCTCAGGGGGCGCCGGCTACACCTTC. This chain links TRBV30 with TRBJ1-2; TRBD1 aligns across 8 bases. V trimming: 6 bases; J trimming: 8 bases; junction bases outside the gene matches: 5. Germline CDR1 reads GTSNPN; CDR2 reads SVGIG (reference sequence). The CDR3 sequence is 11 residues long. Using reference TRBV30 and TRBJ1-2 for the parts outside the CDR3, the full variable domain is SQTIHQWPATLVQPVGSPLSLECTVEGTSNPNLYWYRQAAGRGLQLLFYSVGIGQISSEVPQNLSASRPQDRQFILSSKKLLLSDSGFYLCACSGGAGYTFGSGTRLTVV.

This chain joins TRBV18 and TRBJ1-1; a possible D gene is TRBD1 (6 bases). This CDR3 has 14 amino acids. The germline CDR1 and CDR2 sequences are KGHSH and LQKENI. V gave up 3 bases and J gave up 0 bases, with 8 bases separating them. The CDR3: CASSPTGMNTEAFF. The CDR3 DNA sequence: TGTGCCAGCTCACCCACAGGGATGAACACTGAAGCTTTCTTT. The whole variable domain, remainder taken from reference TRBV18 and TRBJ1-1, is NAGVMQNPRHLVRRRGQEARLRCSPMKGHSHVYWYRQLPEEGLKFMVYLQKENIIDESGMPKERFSAEFPKEGPSILRIQQVVRGDSAAYFCASSPTGMNTEAFFGQGTRLTVV.

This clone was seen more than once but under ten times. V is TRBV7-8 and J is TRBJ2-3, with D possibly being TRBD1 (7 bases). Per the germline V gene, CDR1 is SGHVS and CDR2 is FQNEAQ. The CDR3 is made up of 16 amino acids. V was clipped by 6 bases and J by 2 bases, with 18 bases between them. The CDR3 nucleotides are TGTGCCAGCAGATACGGGCGGGACAGAGACACAGATACGCAGTATTTT. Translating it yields CASRYGRDRDTDTQYF.

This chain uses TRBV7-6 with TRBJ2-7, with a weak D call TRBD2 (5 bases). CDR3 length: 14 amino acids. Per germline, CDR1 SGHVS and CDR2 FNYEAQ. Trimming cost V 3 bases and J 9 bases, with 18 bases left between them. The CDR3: CASSLRAGSSGQYF. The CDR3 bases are TGTGCCAGCAGCTTGAGGGCTGGGTCTTCCGGGCAGTACTTC.

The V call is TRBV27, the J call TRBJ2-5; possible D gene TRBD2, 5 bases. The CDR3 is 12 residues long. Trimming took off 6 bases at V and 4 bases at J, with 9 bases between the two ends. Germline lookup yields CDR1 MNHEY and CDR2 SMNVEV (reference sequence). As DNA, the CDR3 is TGTGCCAGCAGCGGGGTAGGAGAGACCCAGTACTTC. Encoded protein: CASSGVGETQYF.

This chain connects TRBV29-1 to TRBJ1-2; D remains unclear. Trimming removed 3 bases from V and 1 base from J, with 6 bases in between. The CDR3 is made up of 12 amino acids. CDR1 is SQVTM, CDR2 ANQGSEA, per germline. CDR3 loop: CSVDRLNYGYTF. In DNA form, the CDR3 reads TGCAGCGTTGACAGGCTTAACTATGGCTACACCTTC.

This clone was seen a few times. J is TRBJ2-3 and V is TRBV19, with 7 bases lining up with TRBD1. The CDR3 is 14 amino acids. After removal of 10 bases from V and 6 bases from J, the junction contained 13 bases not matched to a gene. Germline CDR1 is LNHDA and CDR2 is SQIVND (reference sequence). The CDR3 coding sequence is TGTGCCACACAGGGACAGCCTGGATACGATACGCAGTATTTT. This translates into CATQGQPGYDTQYF.

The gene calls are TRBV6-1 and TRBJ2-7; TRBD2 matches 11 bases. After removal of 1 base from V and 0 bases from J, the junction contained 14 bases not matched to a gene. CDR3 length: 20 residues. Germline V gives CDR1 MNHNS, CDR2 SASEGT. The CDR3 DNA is TGTGCCAGCAGTGAAGAGATTTGGACTAGCGGGTTATATAGCTCCTACGAGCAGTACTTC. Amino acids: CASSEEIWTSGLYSSYEQYF.

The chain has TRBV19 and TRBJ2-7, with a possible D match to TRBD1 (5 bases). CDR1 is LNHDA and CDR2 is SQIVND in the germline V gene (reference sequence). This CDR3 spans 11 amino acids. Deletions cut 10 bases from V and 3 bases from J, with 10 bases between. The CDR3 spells CATSDSYEQYF. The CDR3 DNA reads TGTGCCACTTCAGACAGCTACGAGCAGTACTTC.

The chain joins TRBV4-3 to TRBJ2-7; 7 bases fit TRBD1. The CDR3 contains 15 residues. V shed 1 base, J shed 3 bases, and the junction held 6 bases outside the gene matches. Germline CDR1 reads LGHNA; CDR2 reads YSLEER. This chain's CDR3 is CASSQGQTGHYEQYF. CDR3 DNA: TGCGCCAGCAGCCAAGGACAGACAGGGCACTACGAGCAGTACTTC.

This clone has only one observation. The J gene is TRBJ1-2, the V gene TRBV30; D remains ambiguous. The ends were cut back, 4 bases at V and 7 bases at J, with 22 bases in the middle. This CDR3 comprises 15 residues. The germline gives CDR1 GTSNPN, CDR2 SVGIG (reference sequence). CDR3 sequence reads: CAWISLKGVRGGYTF. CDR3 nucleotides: TGTGCCTGGATTTCCTTAAAGGGAGTTAGAGGTGGCTACACCTTC.

The CDR3 DNA follows: TGTGCCAGCAGCCGCGGGACTAGCGGCAATGAGCAGTTCTTC. Translating gives CASSRGTSGNEQFF. This sequence joins TRBV6-5 and TRBJ2-1; 11 nucleotides match TRBD2. Per germline, CDR1 MNHEY and CDR2 SVGAGI. This CDR3 region has 14 residues. V shed 6 bases, J shed 6 bases, and the junction held 4 bases outside the gene matches.

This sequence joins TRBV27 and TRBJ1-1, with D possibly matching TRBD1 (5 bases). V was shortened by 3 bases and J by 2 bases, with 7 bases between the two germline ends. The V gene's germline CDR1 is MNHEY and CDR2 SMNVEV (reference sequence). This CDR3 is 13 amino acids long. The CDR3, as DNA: TGTGCCAGCAGTTTTGGGGCAAACACTGAAGCTTTCTTT. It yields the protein CASSFGANTEAFF.

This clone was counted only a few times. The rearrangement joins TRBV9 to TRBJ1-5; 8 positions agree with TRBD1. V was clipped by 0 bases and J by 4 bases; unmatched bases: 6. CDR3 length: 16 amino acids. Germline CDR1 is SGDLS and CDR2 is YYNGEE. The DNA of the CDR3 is TGTGCCAGCAGCGTAGGCACAGGGGGAAGAAATCAGCCCCAGCATTTT. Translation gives CASSVGTGGRNQPQHF. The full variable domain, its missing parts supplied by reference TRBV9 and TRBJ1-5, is DSGVTQTPKHLITATGQRVTLRCSPRSGDLSVYWYQQSLDQGLQFLIQYYNGEERAKGNILERFSAQQFPDLHSELNLSSLELGDSALYFCASSVGTGGRNQPQHFGDGTRLSIL.

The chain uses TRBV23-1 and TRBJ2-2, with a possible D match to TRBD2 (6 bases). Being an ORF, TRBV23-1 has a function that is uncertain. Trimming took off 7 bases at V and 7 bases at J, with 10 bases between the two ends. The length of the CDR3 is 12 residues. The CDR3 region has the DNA TGCGCCAGCAATTGGGGAGGCGGGGAGCTGTTTTTT. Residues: CASNWGGGELFF.

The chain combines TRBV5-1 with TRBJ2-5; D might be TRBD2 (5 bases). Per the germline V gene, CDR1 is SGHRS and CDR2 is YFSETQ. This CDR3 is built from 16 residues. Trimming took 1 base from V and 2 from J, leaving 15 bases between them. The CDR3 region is CASSLKLASTQETQYF. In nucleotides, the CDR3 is TGCGCCAGCAGCTTGAAATTAGCTAGCACACAAGAGACCCAGTACTTC.

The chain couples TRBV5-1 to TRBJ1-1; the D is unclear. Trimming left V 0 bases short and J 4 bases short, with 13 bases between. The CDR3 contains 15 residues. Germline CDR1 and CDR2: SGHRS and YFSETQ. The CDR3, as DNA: TGCGCCAGCAGCTTGGATACTGGGGAGGGCACTGAAGCTTTCTTT. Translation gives CASSLDTGEGTEAFF.

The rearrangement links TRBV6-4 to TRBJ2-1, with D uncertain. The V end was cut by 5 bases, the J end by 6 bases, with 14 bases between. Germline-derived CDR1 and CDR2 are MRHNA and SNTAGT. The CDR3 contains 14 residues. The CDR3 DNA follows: TGTGCCAGCAGTTTGGAGTTCGGCACCAATGAGCAGTTCTTC. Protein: CASSLEFGTNEQFF.